The 29 T cell receptor beta chains below come from one sample, sequenced in a study of cytomegalovirus exposure and HLA in healthy donors. The primer mix had 60 Vbeta and 13 Jbeta primers. Using immunoSEQ multiplex PCR, the repertoire was profiled, and TCRdb retains in-frame clones only, with some absent. The sample contains 130,000 or so clones, 77% of which appear only once. Material: PBMCs. The receptors shown here come from a female donor in good health and CMV-seronegative.

The chain uses TRBV6-1 and TRBJ2-7; 15 nucleotides line up with TRBD2. Germline V gives CDR1 MNHNS, CDR2 SASEGT. This CDR3 spans 15 amino acids. After removal of 8 bases from V and 6 bases from J, the junction contained 8 bases not matched to a gene. In nucleotides, the CDR3 is TGTGCCAGCGGGGGACTAGCGGGAGGCTTCGCCGAGCAGTACTTC. This codes for CASGGLAGGFAEQYF.

On this clone itself: This CDR3 is also generated by other DNA sequences in the sample. The chain uses TRBV19 and TRBJ1-1; 9 bases match TRBD1. V gave up 6 bases and J gave up 0 bases; unmatched junction bases: 8. This CDR3 is built from 16 residues. Germline V gene data show CDR1 as LNHDA and CDR2 as SQIVND (reference sequence). The CDR3 nucleotides are TGTGCCAGTAGAGTCCCGGGACAGGGAATGAACACTGAAGCTTTCTTT. Translated, it gives CASRVPGQGMNTEAFF.

V gene TRBV19 combines with J gene TRBJ1-2, with 9 bases matching TRBD1. Germline values: CDR1 LNHDA, CDR2 SQIVND (reference sequence). V was clipped by 10 bases and J by 3 bases; unmatched bases: 9. The CDR3 consists of 14 residues. CDR3 sequence (DNA): TGTGCCACCTCCGTGGACAGGGGTGACTATGGCTACACCTTC. Translated, it gives CATSVDRGDYGYTF.

The rearrangement uses TRBV2 and TRBJ2-5; 7 nucleotides match TRBD1. Germline values: CDR1 SNHLY, CDR2 FYNNEI. V was clipped by 4 bases and J by 5 bases; unmatched bases: 4. There are 13 residues in the CDR3. DNA of the CDR3: TGTGCCAGCAGTGGAGGGGGCACGGAGACCCAGTACTTC. The encoded protein is CASSGGGTETQYF.

The chain couples TRBV28 to TRBJ1-5; 10 positions match TRBD1. The trim removed 5 bases at V and 1 base at J, leaving 14 bases unmatched. The CDR3 spans 19 residues. The germline V gene has CDR1 MDHEN and CDR2 SYDVKM. CDR3 amino acids: CASSQEGTGARRSNQPQHF. DNA of the CDR3: TGTGCCAGCAGTCAAGAAGGGACAGGGGCACGGAGAAGCAATCAGCCCCAGCATTTT.

This clone was seen a handful of times. The DNA for the CDR3 is TGTGCCAGCAGCTTAGCGGGAACCGGGACAGACTCCTACGAGCAGTACTTC. It is translated as CASSLAGTGTDSYEQYF. The rearrangement uses TRBV7-6 and TRBJ2-7; TRBD1 aligns across 7 bases. The V gene end was trimmed by 0 bases and the J gene end by 0 bases; junction bases not matched to a gene: 8. There are 17 residues in the CDR3. The germline CDR1 and CDR2 sequences are SGHVS and FNYEAQ.

The chain employs TRBV9 and TRBJ2-3, with D perhaps matching TRBD2 (6 bases). V was cut by 0 bases and J by 7 bases, with 21 bases left in between. CDR3 size: 17 residues. Germline V gives CDR1 SGDLS, CDR2 YYNGEE. CDR3 protein: CASSVEGRRGGGNTQYF. The CDR3 bases are TGTGCCAGCAGCGTAGAGGGGAGGCGGGGAGGTGGAAATACGCAGTATTTT.

The J gene is TRBJ1-5, the V gene TRBV2; 10 positions match TRBD1. The J segment lost 2 bases and the V segment lost 3 bases, leaving 4 bases of the junction unmatched. CDR3 length: 16 amino acids. Germline-derived CDR1 and CDR2 are SNHLY and FYNNEI. The CDR3 reads CASSDRTGGGNQPQHF. The CDR3 DNA reads TGTGCCAGCAGTGATAGGACAGGGGGGGGCAATCAGCCCCAGCATTTT.

This clone appeared a few times. The gene calls are TRBV5-1 and TRBJ1-1, with TRBD1 matching 7 bases. Losses at the gene ends were 1 base for V and 3 bases for J; bases not matched to a gene: 9. The CDR3 spans 16 residues. The germline V gene encodes CDR1 SGHRS and CDR2 YFSETQ. CDR3 nucleotide sequence: TGCGCCAGCAGCTTGACAGGGGAATTTCAAGACACTGAAGCTTTCTTT. Translation gives CASSLTGEFQDTEAFF.

With regard to this clone: Other DNA sequences of this sample code for an identical CDR3. The V call is TRBV5-1, the J call TRBJ2-2, with a weak D call TRBD1 (5 bases). Germline V gives CDR1 SGHRS, CDR2 YFSETQ. The CDR3 totals 16 residues. V dropped 1 base and J dropped 0 bases, with 10 bases sitting between them. The CDR3: CASSLTDIANTGELFF. The DNA of the CDR3 is TGCGCCAGCAGCTTGACGGACATTGCGAACACCGGGGAGCTGTTTTTT.

J is TRBJ2-7 and V is TRBV9; 8 bases fit TRBD2. The V and J ends lost 0 bases and 2 bases, in that order; junction bases with no gene match: 4. This CDR3 has 15 residues. Germline V CDR1 and CDR2: SGDLS, YYNGEE. The CDR3 nucleotides are TGTGCCAGCAGCGTAGACGGGGGGGTAACCTACGAGCAGTACTTC. Its protein product is CASSVDGGVTYEQYF. The full variable domain, completed using reference TRBV9 and TRBJ2-7, is DSGVTQTPKHLITATGQRVTLRCSPRSGDLSVYWYQQSLDQGLQFLIQYYNGEERAKGNILERFSAQQFPDLHSELNLSSLELGDSALYFCASSVDGGVTYEQYFGPGTRLTVT.

The genes are TRBV2 and TRBJ2-7, with D perhaps TRBD2 (5 bases). The length of the CDR3 is 15 residues. CDR1 is SNHLY, CDR2 FYNNEI, per germline. V gave up 4 bases and J gave up 1 base, with 14 bases separating them. The CDR3 DNA is TGTGCCAGCAGTGCACCGATCGGGGATTCCTACGAGCAGTACTTC. Its protein product is CASSAPIGDSYEQYF.

The V gene is TRBV10-1, the J gene TRBJ2-7, with TRBD2 matching 7 bases. Trimming removed 0 bases from V and 4 bases from J; junction bases left unmatched: 9. Germline CDR1 is WNHNN and CDR2 is SYGVQD (reference sequence). The CDR3 has 16 amino acids. DNA for the CDR3: TGCGCCAGCAGTGAGTCTACGGGCGGGGGAATTTACGAGCAGTACTTC. This encodes CASSESTGGGIYEQYF.

The chain uses TRBV7-2 and TRBJ2-2, with D tentatively TRBD1 (5 bases). The ends were cut back, 1 base at V and 4 bases at J, with 7 bases in the middle. The CDR3 loop spans 14 amino acids. Germline assignment: CDR1 SGHTA and CDR2 FQGNSA. CDR3 DNA: TGTGCCAGCAGCTTAGGCACAGGCACCGGGGAGCTGTTTTTT. Protein: CASSLGTGTGELFF.

The chain couples TRBV19 to TRBJ1-1; D is possibly TRBD1 (5 bases). V was clipped by 1 base and J by 7 bases, with 13 bases between them. The germline V gene encodes CDR1 LNHDA and CDR2 SQIVND (reference sequence). The CDR3 is 14 amino acids. CDR3 DNA sequence: TGTGCCAGTAGTATAGCGGGGGGTCGGGTTGAAGCTTTCTTT. This translates into CASSIAGGRVEAFF.

This clone was found a few times. The chain uses TRBV10-3 and TRBJ1-1, with unresolved D. The CDR3 contains 13 residues. Trimming pared 1 base from V and 1 base from J, leaving 4 bases between. Germline values: CDR1 ENHRY, CDR2 SYGVKD. CDR3 sequence reads: CAISELANTEAFF. In DNA form, the CDR3 reads TGTGCCATCAGTGAGTTAGCGAACACTGAAGCTTTCTTT.

The chain carries TRBV7-9 and TRBJ2-1; D ambiguous. V was cut by 5 bases and J by 4 bases, with 15 bases left in between. The CDR3 length is 15 residues. The germline CDR1 and CDR2 sequences are SEHNR and FQNEAQ (reference sequence). The CDR3 DNA sequence: TGTGCCAGCAGCGCCGACTGGATTGAATACAATGAGCAGTTCTTC. Translated, it gives CASSADWIEYNEQFF. Combining the CDR3 with reference TRBV7-9 and TRBJ2-1 gives the whole variable domain DTGVSQNPRHKITKRGQNVTFRCDPISEHNRLYWYRQTLGQGPEFLTYFQNEAQLEKSRLLSDRFSAERPKGSFSTLEIQRTEQGDSAMYLCASSADWIEYNEQFFGPGTRLTVL.

This clone was seen just once. The chain recombines TRBV9 with TRBJ1-5, with 10 bases aligning to TRBD1. The CDR3 loop spans 15 amino acids. Germline values: CDR1 SGDLS, CDR2 YYNGEE. The trim removed 0 bases at V and 5 bases at J, leaving 2 bases unmatched. This CDR3 reads CASSVDGQGDQPQHF. The CDR3 DNA reads TGTGCCAGCAGCGTAGACGGACAGGGGGATCAGCCCCAGCATTTT.

This chain joins TRBV25-1 and TRBJ2-7; D is perhaps TRBD2 (7 bases). Germline V gives CDR1 MGHDK, CDR2 SYGVNS. The CDR3 runs 13 residues. V was cut by 4 bases and J by 6 bases, with 13 bases left in between. The CDR3 DNA sequence: TGTGCCAGCAGTGGAAAGGGAGGGGGCGAGCAGTACTTC. Its translation is CASSGKGGGEQYF.

This clone was recorded once. J is TRBJ2-7 and V is TRBV6-6; TRBD1 matches 9 bases. The trim removed 6 bases at V and 6 bases at J, leaving 3 bases unmatched. Germline V gives CDR1 MNHNY, CDR2 SVGAGI (reference sequence). There are 12 residues in the CDR3. CDR3 loop: CASSSDRGEQYF. CDR3 nucleotide sequence: TGTGCCAGCAGCTCGGACAGGGGCGAGCAGTACTTC.

The rearrangement joins TRBV7-3 to TRBJ1-2; D is possibly TRBD1 (6 bases). Germline V lookup: CDR1 SGHTA, CDR2 FQGTGA. The V end was cut by 2 bases, the J end by 8 bases, with 12 bases between. The CDR3 sequence is 13 residues long. The CDR3 DNA reads TGTGCCAGCAGCTTAGGCGCAGGGGCGGGCTACACCTTC. Its protein is CASSLGAGAGYTF. Variable domain in full (rest from reference TRBV7-3 and TRBJ1-2): GAGVSQTPSNKVTEKGKYVELRCDPISGHTALYWYRQSLGQGPEFLIYFQGTGAADDSGLPNDRFFAVRPEGSVSTLKIQRTERGDSAVYLCASSLGAGAGYTFGSGTRLTVV.

The chain carries TRBV6-1 and TRBJ1-2, with D maybe TRBD1 (6 bases). This CDR3 is built from 14 residues. The germline V gene has CDR1 MNHNS and CDR2 SASEGT. V was clipped by 4 bases and J by 4 bases, with 13 bases between them. The CDR3: CASSAQGLIYGYTF. As DNA, the CDR3 is TGTGCCAGCAGTGCTCAGGGGTTAATCTATGGCTACACCTTC.

The J gene is TRBJ2-1, the V gene TRBV7-9, with D possibly matching TRBD2 (6 bases). CDR3 length: 16 residues. Between the trimmed V and J ends, which lost 5 bases and 10 bases, there was a span of 24 bases. Germline V lookup: CDR1 SEHNR, CDR2 FQNEAQ (reference sequence). The CDR3 DNA reads as TGTGCCAGCAGCATGGAGGGTAGCGGAATCTCTTTGGAGCAGTTCTTC. Amino acids: CASSMEGSGISLEQFF.

The V call is TRBV5-1, the J call TRBJ1-4, with D unresolved. This CDR3 is 16 amino acids long. CDR1 SGHRS and CDR2 YFSETQ come from the germline V gene. Trimming cost V 1 base and J 2 bases, with 12 bases left between them. CDR3 DNA: TGCGCCAGCAGCTTGTTGGAGGTGCTTACTAATGAAAAACTGTTTTTT. Translated: CASSLLEVLTNEKLFF.

The chain is built from TRBV28 and TRBJ2-5, with TRBD2 identical over 11 bases. V lost 3 bases, J lost 4 bases, and 10 bases stayed unmatched. The CDR3 sequence is 17 residues long. Germline V gives CDR1 MDHEN, CDR2 SYDVKM. The CDR3 spells CASSFPLAGVQGETQYF. In nucleotides, the CDR3 is TGTGCCAGCAGTTTCCCACTAGCGGGAGTTCAGGGAGAGACCCAGTACTTC.

The rearrangement uses TRBV18 and TRBJ2-1, with D unresolved. This CDR3 is built from 12 residues. Germline V CDR1 and CDR2: KGHSH, LQKENI. Trimming shortened V by 3 bases and J by 6 bases, and 6 bases separated the two germline ends. The CDR3 nucleotides are TGTGCCAGCTCACCTGGCTTCAATGAGCAGTTCTTC. Residues: CASSPGFNEQFF.

This clone was recorded a few times. This chain's CDR3 is CASSPDRDSGYEQYF. The CDR3 nucleotides are TGTGCCAGCTCACCGGACCGGGACAGTGGATACGAGCAGTACTTC. The chain uses TRBV18 and TRBJ2-7; the match to TRBD1 covers 7 bases. The J segment lost 4 bases and the V segment lost 3 bases, leaving 9 bases of the junction unmatched. From germline, CDR1 is KGHSH and CDR2 LQKENI. This CDR3 spans 15 amino acids.

This clone was picked up a small number of times. This chain joins TRBV18 and TRBJ1-3; no clear D. Germline V gene data show CDR1 as KGHSH and CDR2 as LQKENI. This CDR3 comprises 16 residues. V lost 3 bases, J lost 1 base, and 13 bases lay in between. The CDR3 here is CASSPLRGGSGNTIYF. The CDR3 nucleotides are TGTGCCAGCTCACCTTTACGGGGTGGATCTGGAAACACCATATATTTT.

The chain combines TRBV5-6 with TRBJ2-7; D is ambiguous. This CDR3 has 16 amino acids. CDR1 and CDR2 from the germline V gene are SGHDT and YYEEEE. Deletions cut 3 bases from V and 0 bases from J, with 16 bases between. CDR3 nucleotide sequence: TGTGCCAGCAGCTCTGAGACACCCTTCAGCTCCTACGAGCAGTACTTC. Translated, it gives CASSSETPFSSYEQYF.